The T cell receptor beta chain under discussion was sequenced for a study of follicular helper T cells after annual influenza vaccination. The overall study: Across the 2013-2014, 2014-2015 and 2015-2016 vaccination seasons, some subjects were resampled.

Clones were read by immunoSEQ multiplex PCR, and TCRdb kept only the in-frame ones, dropping some. The repertoire holds 5,000 to 6,500 clones, with approximately 85% as singletons. Only one count was recorded for this clone. Time point here: 2015-2016 season, pre-vaccination. ICOS+CD38+ and ICOS-CD38- fractions were sorted from non-naive CD4+CXCR5+PD-1+ cells. After removal of 1 base from V and 6 bases from J, the junction contained 7 bases not matched to a gene. Germline V gene sequence: CDR1 SGHTA, CDR2 FQGNSA. The CDR3 runs to 16 residues. The sequence was obtained from an adult who received the influenza vaccine. V usage is TRBV7-2 and J usage is TRBJ2-2; TRBD1 agrees at 8 bases. The sequencing here drew on CXCR5+ CD38- circulating T follicular helper cells from blood, taken on the day of influenza vaccination. Subset reported: circulating Tfh, non-naive CD4+CXCR5+PD-1+ (ICOS+CD38+ or ICOS-CD38-). The CDR3 is CASSLVGTGWAGELFF. As DNA, the CDR3 is TGTGCCAGCAGCTTAGTAGGGACAGGTTGGGCCGGGGAGCTGTTTTTT.